Included here is one T cell receptor beta chain sequence, with context. Its antigen is still unknown. Researchers isolated total RNA from whole blood without sorting T cells. This sample is drawn from a study of monozygotic twins with inflammatory bowel disease. Study results and limitations: IBD patients shared fewer clonotypes with others than healthy twins, especially with disease activity. Limited power may explain why concordant and discordant twins showed no difference in repertoire similarity. Telling apart the different T cell subtypes was not possible.

CDR3 length: 15 amino acids. For each CDR3 protein, TCRdb gives one entry from its re-call of the 5' RACE reads, without DNA. The sample table includes fewer than 350,000 distinct CDR3 sequences. Sample: blood. The chain couples TRBV12-3 or TRBV12-4 to TRBJ1-1; as DNA is missing, the TRBD1 call by TCRdb cannot be tested. This sequence originates from a human donor with ulcerative colitis or Crohn's disease, or a healthy co-twin of an affected twin (not recorded which). CDR3: CASSFFGQVNTEAFF.